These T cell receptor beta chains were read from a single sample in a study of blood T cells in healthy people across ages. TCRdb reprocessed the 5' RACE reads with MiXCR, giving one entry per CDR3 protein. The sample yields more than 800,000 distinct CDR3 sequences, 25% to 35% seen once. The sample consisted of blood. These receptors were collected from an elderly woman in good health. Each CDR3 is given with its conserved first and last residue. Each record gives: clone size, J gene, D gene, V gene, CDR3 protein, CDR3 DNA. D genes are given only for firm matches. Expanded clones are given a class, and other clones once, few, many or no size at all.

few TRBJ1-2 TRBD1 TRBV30 CACLDRGQIYGYTF TGTGCCTGTTTGGACAGGGGGCAAATCTATGGCTACACCTTC
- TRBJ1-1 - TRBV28 CASSLTRGSGSTEAFF TGTGCCAGCAGTTTAACACGAGGGTCTGGCAGCACTGAAGCTTTCTTT
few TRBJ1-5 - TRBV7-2 CASSLDGGRGRGQPQHF TGTGCCAGCAGCTTAGACGGGGGGAGGGGTAGGGGTCAGCCCCAGCATTTT
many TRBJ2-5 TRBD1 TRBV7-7 CASSPGQAYQETQYF TGTGCTAGCAGCCCGGGACAGGCGTACCAAGAGACCCAGTACTTC
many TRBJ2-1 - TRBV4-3 CASSQVPALGDEQFF TGCGCCAGCAGCCAAGTCCCCGCATTGGGCGATGAGCAGTTCTTC
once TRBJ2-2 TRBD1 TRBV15 CATSRQGAKGELFF TGTGCCACCAGCAGGCAGGGGGCCAAAGGGGAGCTGTTTTTT
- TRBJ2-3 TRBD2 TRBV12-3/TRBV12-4 CASSFRSGEYAGADTQYF TGTGCCAGCAGTTTCAGGAGCGGGGAGTACGCTGGGGCAGATACGCAGTATTTT
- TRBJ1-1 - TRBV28 CASSYPRGPVQIPEAFF TGTGCCAGCAGTTACCCCCGAGGTCCCGTCCAGATCCCTGAAGCTTTCTTT
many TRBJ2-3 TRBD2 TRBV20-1 CSALRGGSTDTQYF TGCAGTGCCCTACGGGGGGGTAGCACAGATACGCAGTATTTT
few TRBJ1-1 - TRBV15 CATSSAVVANTEAFF TGTGCCACCAGCAGTGCCGTAGTGGCTAACACTGAAGCTTTCTTT
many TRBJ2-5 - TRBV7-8 CASSGGPQETQYF TGTGCCAGCAGCGGTGGCCCCCAAGAGACCCAGTACTTC
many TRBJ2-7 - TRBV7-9 CASSLTPKADEQYF TGTGCCAGCAGCCTAACCCCCAAGGCTGACGAGCAGTACTTC
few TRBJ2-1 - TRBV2 CASRTILGYNEQFF TGTGCCAGCAGGACTATATTAGGCTACAATGAGCAGTTCTTC
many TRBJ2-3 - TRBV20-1 CSAQGTHDRTDTQYF TGCAGTGCCCAAGGGACTCACGACCGCACAGATACGCAGTATTTT
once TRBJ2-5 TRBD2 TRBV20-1 CSAALAGGYNEQYF TGCAGTGCTGCGCTAGCGGGGGGGTACAATGAGCAGTACTTC
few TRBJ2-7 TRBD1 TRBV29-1 CRPFYPGDRLSYEQYF TGCAGACCGTTCTACCCTGGGGACAGATTGTCCTACGAGCAGTACTTC
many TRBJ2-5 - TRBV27 CASQRGLQETQYF TGTGCCAGCCAAAGGGGGTTACAAGAGACCCAGTACTTC
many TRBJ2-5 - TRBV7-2 CASSLVLLETQYF TGTGCCAGCAGCTTAGTGTTGTTAGAGACCCAGTACTTC
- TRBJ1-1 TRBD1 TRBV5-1 CASSLRTGRQAFF TGCGCCAGCAGCCTCCGGACAGGACGACAAGCTTTCTTT
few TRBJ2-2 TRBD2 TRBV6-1 CASSGRSLLAVPGELFF TGTGCCAGCAGTGGTAGATCGCTTCTAGCGGTCCCCGGGGAGCTGTTTTTT
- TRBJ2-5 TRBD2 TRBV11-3 CASGPAGKETQYF TGTGCCAGCGGGCCAGCGGGAAAAGAGACCCAGTACTTC
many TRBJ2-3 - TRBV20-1 CSARAVSSSDTQYF TGCAGTGCTAGAGCGGTCAGCAGCTCGGATACGCAGTATTTT
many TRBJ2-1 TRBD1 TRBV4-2 CASSRPSGQGLNEQFF TGTGCCAGCAGTCGACCTTCGGGACAGGGGCTCAATGAGCAGTTCTTC
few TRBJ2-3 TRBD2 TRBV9 CASSPNRLAGGVTQYF TGTGCCAGCAGCCCCAACCGGCTAGCGGGGGGGGTTACGCAGTATTTT
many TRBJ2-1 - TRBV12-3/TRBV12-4 CASREQGGAYNEQFF TGTGCCAGCAGGGAACAAGGTGGGGCCTACAATGAGCAGTTCTTC
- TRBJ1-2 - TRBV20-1 CSARVIGQIFYGYTF TGCAGTGCTAGAGTCATCGGACAGATCTTCTATGGCTACACCTTC
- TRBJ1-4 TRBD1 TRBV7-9 CASSRDRPTNEKLFF TGTGCCAGCAGTCGGGACAGACCAACTAATGAAAAACTGTTTTTT
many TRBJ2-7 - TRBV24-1 CATSDLRGTPNYEQYF TGTGCCACCAGTGATTTAAGGGGGACCCCCAACTACGAGCAGTACTTC
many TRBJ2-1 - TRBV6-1 CASIPQNYNEQFF TGTGCCAGCATCCCTCAGAACTACAATGAGCAGTTCTTC
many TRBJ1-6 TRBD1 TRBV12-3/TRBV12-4 CASSLDHYRGVNSPLHF TGTGCCAGCAGTCTCGACCACTACAGGGGCGTCAATTCACCCCTCCACTTT
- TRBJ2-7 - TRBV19 CASRCKTGYEQYF TGTGCCAGTAGGTGTAAAACGGGCTACGAGCAGTACTTC
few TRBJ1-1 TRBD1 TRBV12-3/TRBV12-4 CASSLVGQVDTEAFF TGTGCCAGCAGTTTAGTGGGACAGGTCGACACTGAAGCTTTCTTT
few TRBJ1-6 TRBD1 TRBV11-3 CASSLQRQGNSPLHF TGTGCCAGCAGCCTCCAGAGACAGGGGAACTCACCCCTCCACTTT
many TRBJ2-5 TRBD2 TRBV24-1 CATSASGGRETQYF TGTGCCACCAGTGCCAGCGGGGGGAGGGAGACCCAGTACTTC
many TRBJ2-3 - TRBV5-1 CASSLGAYESTDTQYF TGCGCCAGCAGCTTGGGGGCTTACGAAAGCACAGATACGCAGTATTTT
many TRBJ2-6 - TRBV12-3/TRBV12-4 CASSFYGRGDGANVLTF TGTGCCAGCAGTTTCTATGGCAGGGGGGATGGGGCCAACGTCCTGACTTTC
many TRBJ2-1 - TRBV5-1 CASSLDRGGSYNEQFF TGTGCCAGCAGCTTAGATAGGGGGGGCTCCTACAATGAGCAGTTCTTC